These 20 T cell receptor beta chains were all obtained from the same sample, sequenced in a study of blood T cells in healthy people across ages. Then a second PCR, running roughly 6 to 12 cycles, was carried out with a sample-barcoded 5' primer and a J-beta primer mix. In TCRdb, the 5' RACE reads were re-called with MiXCR into one record per CDR3 protein. The sample consists of under 750,000 distinct CDR3 sequences, more than 45% of them appearing once. Input material: blood. The receptors stem from an elderly man in good health.

The J gene is TRBJ2-3, the V gene TRBV7-2; 8 bases are shared with TRBD2. Trimming took 8 bases from V and 0 from J; bases not matched to a gene: 10. Germline V gives CDR1 SGHTA, CDR2 FQGNSA. This CDR3 region has 16 residues. The CDR3 nucleotides are TGTGCCAGCTCACCCCGGGGGGGATCTAGCACAGATACGCAGTATTTT. Translation: CASSPRGGSSTDTQYF.

A few counts support this clonotype. J is TRBJ2-7 and V is TRBV5-1; D is tentatively TRBD1 or TRBD2 (5 bases each). The length of the CDR3 is 14 residues. Germline V gene lookup returns CDR1 SGHRS and CDR2 YFSETQ. V lost 4 bases and J lost 2, with 13 bases in between. The CDR3 region is CASSTGPGTYEQYF. The CDR3 DNA reads TGCGCCAGCAGCACAGGACCGGGAACCTACGAGCAGTACTTC.

This clonotype was detected ten times or more. A much larger clone differs from this one at a single base, so this may be a read error. The chain employs TRBV6-5 and TRBJ2-5; 8 nucleotides line up with TRBD2. Looked up from germline, CDR1 is MNHEY and CDR2 is SVGAGI. The CDR3 totals 14 residues. V lost 10 bases to trimming and J lost 11 bases; unmatched junction nucleotides: 18. In DNA form, the CDR3 reads TGTGCCACCAGGCGCGGGGGGCCTAACAATGAGCAGTACTTC. It yields the protein CATRRGGPNNEQYF.

This chain uses TRBV28 with TRBJ2-7; a possible D gene is TRBD2 (5 bases). The DNA end is a closer match to TRBJ2-5, so the J assignment may be wrong. The CDR3 loop spans 14 amino acids. Germline V lookup: CDR1 MDHEN, CDR2 SYDVKM. CDR3 bases: TGTGCCAGCAGTGAAAAACGGGGAATAGAGACCCAGTACTTC. It translates to CASSEKRGIETQYF.

This clonotype was counted once. The CDR3 bases are TGTGCCAGCAGCCTCCGTGGGGGGGGTCGTGACGAGCAGTACTTC. This translates into CASSLRGGGRDEQYF. V is TRBV6-6 and J is TRBJ2-5, with TRBD2 identical over 7 bases. The DNA end favors TRBJ2-7, so the J call may be wrong. Germline CDR1 reads MNHNY; CDR2 reads SVGAGI (reference sequence). This CDR3 has 15 residues.

This clonotype appeared a single time. V is TRBV12-3 or TRBV12-4 and J is TRBJ2-1, with 9 bases that match TRBD2. V lost 2 bases and J lost 10; bases outside the gene matches: 9. There are 15 residues in the CDR3. The CDR3 DNA reads as TGTGCCAGCAGTTTAATGCGGGAGGGCCGGGGAGAGCAGTTCTTC. As protein: CASSLMREGRGEQFF.

For the CDR3, the DNA is TGTGCCATCAAACGAAGCCTGGGGGGCCCCTACGAGCAGTACTTC. Amino acids: CAIKRSLGGPYEQYF. The rearrangement uses TRBV27 and TRBJ2-7, with D perhaps TRBD1 or TRBD2 (6 bases each). With 10 bases removed from V and 2 bases from J, the gap between germline ends came to 21 bases. Per germline, CDR1 MNHEY and CDR2 SMNVEV (reference sequence). CDR3 length equals 15 residues.

This clonotype has a handful of counts. This chain joins TRBV10-3 and TRBJ2-3; tentatively, D is TRBD2 (6 bases). CDR3 length: 14 amino acids. CDR1 is ENHRY and CDR2 is SYGVKD in the germline V gene. The ends were cut back, 3 bases at V and 4 bases at J, with 11 bases in the middle. The CDR3 loop reads CAISDGGDADTQYF. CDR3 sequence (DNA): TGTGCCATCAGTGACGGAGGGGACGCAGATACGCAGTATTTT.

The gene calls are TRBV20-1 and TRBJ1-5; no firm D call. CDR3 size: 15 residues. V was trimmed by 3 bases and J by 0 bases, leaving 12 bases between them. Germline CDR1 DFQATT, CDR2 SNEGSKA (reference sequence). The CDR3 loop reads CSASGQPYSNQPQHF. Written as DNA, the CDR3 is TGCAGTGCTAGCGGTCAGCCTTATAGCAATCAGCCCCAGCATTTT.

This clonotype was seen just once. V and J are TRBV6-2 or TRBV6-3 and TRBJ1-2; no clear D gene. Germline V lookup: CDR1 MNHEY, CDR2 SVGEGT. The CDR3 is 13 residues long. Trimming took off 5 bases at V and 8 bases at J, with 15 bases between the two ends. In nucleotides, the CDR3 is TGTGCCAGCAGTAATACAGTGGAAGCGGGCTACACCTTC. Translated: CASSNTVEAGYTF.

The J gene is TRBJ2-5, the V gene TRBV5-1, with 7 positions matching TRBD2. The better agreement between TRBJ2-7 and the DNA end casts doubt on the J call. Germline loops: CDR1 SGHRS, CDR2 YFSETQ. The CDR3 length is 11 residues. DNA of the CDR3: TGCGCCAGCCTCGGGAGGCCCGAGCAGTACTTC. Its translation is CASLGRPEQYF.

Only one count was recorded for this clonotype. This chain links TRBV10-3 with TRBJ2-5; D might be TRBD2 (8 bases). The CDR3 extends over 13 amino acids. Germline assignment: CDR1 ENHRY and CDR2 SYGVKD. V lost 8 bases and J 5 bases, leaving 15 bases between the germline ends. CDR3 in amino acids: CAIREGQSETQYF. The CDR3 DNA sequence: TGTGCCATCCGGGAGGGACAGTCGGAGACCCAGTACTTC.

This clonotype was seen repeatedly, ten times or more. The chain links TRBV6-6 to TRBJ2-7; TRBD2 aligns across 10 bases. The CDR3 covers 16 residues. Trimming cost V 2 bases and J 2 bases; bases outside gene matches: 6. The germline gives CDR1 MNHNY, CDR2 SVGAGI (reference sequence). The chain's CDR3 is CASSYKASGGAYEQYF. The CDR3 bases are TGTGCCAGCAGTTACAAGGCTAGCGGGGGCGCCTACGAGCAGTACTTC.

Comments on this clonotype: At one of its ends the junction is not consistent with the germline gene, which may arise from a read error. The chain joins TRBV12-3 or TRBV12-4 to TRBJ2-1; D might be TRBD2 (6 bases). The length of the CDR3 is 13 residues. CDR3 bases: TGTGCCAGCAATGGGGACTCCTACAATGAGCAGTTCTTT. This encodes CASNGDSYNEQFF.

In this sample, this clonotype turned up a few times. V usage is TRBV7-2 and J usage is TRBJ2-1; 7 bases are shared with TRBD1. CDR1 and CDR2 (germline): SGHTA, FQGNSA. There are 13 residues in the CDR3. J lost 9 bases, V lost 5 bases, and 7 bases had no gene match. The CDR3 spells CASSLSTGVEQFF. Here the CDR3 DNA reads TGTGCCAGCAGCCTATCTACAGGGGTTGAGCAGTTCTTC.

This chain connects TRBV29-1 to TRBJ1-5; TRBD1 is a possible D gene (5 bases). The CDR3 spans 13 residues. Germline assignment: CDR1 SQVTM and CDR2 ANQGSEA. V lost 5 bases and J 2 bases, leaving 10 bases between the germline ends. The DNA of the CDR3 is TGCAGCGTTAGCCTAGGGGGCAATCAGCCCCAGCATTTT. It yields the protein CSVSLGGNQPQHF.

This rearrangement joins TRBV24-1 to TRBJ2-3, with no clear D. The germline gives CDR1 KGHDR, CDR2 SFDVKD. This CDR3 has 12 amino acids. Trimming cost V 4 bases and J 7 bases, with 8 bases left between them. CDR3 amino acids: CATSDLGYTQYF. CDR3 sequence (DNA): TGTGCCACCAGTGACCTGGGGTATACGCAGTATTTT.

The chain links TRBV20-1 to TRBJ1-5, with TRBD1 as a possible D gene (6 bases). The germline CDR1 and CDR2 sequences are DFQATT and SNEGSKA (reference sequence). The ends were cut back, 3 bases at V and 1 base at J, with 13 bases in the middle. This CDR3 comprises 15 residues. CDR3 in DNA: TGCAGTGCTAGCGAGGGACAATTCAGCAATCAGCCCCAGCATTTT. Its translation: CSASEGQFSNQPQHF.

This clonotype was detected only a few times. The V and J genes are TRBV7-9 and TRBJ2-1; 8 nucleotides agree with TRBD1. The J segment lost 2 bases and the V segment lost 5 bases, leaving 5 bases of the junction unmatched. Germline V gene lookup returns CDR1 SEHNR and CDR2 FQNEAQ (reference sequence). The CDR3 extends over 15 amino acids. CDR3 sequence reads: CASSPPGQAYNEQFF. The CDR3 DNA follows: TGTGCCAGCAGCCCCCCGGGACAGGCCTACAATGAGCAGTTCTTC.

The chain joins TRBV29-1 to TRBJ2-7, with 7 positions matching TRBD1. V shed 5 bases, J shed 4 bases, and the junction held 11 bases outside the gene matches. This CDR3 has 14 residues. The germline gives CDR1 SQVTM, CDR2 ANQGSEA. The CDR3 DNA follows: TGCAGCGTTTCTCCTCAGGGGGACGTGTACGAGCAGTACTTC. Amino acid sequence: CSVSPQGDVYEQYF.